A selection of T cell receptor beta chains follows, all from one sample in a study of blood T cell repertoires in COVID-19. TCRdb's table, derived via immunoSEQ multiplex PCR, lists solely in-frame clones and lacks some. The table has a few hundred thousand clones, about nine tenths seen once; the top ten hold approximately 2%. Sequenced material: peripheral blood. The receptors were sampled from a man aged 18 to 29 with active or convalescent COVID-19. Both conserved end residues are part of each CDR3. A D gene is named only where the DNA matches it firmly. The size of a clone is reported for some rows only, either as once, few or many, or as a class for expanded clones.

>TRBD1|15|NA|TRBV9|TRBJ1-4
TGTGCCAGCAGTGAGGGGGGACAGGGACGTGAAAAACTGTTTTTT
CASSEGGQGREKLFF
>TRBD1|15|once|TRBV19|TRBJ2-3
TGTGCCAGTAGCGCCGGGACAGGAGACGCAGATACGCAGTATTTT
CASSAGTGDADTQYF
>NA|15|NA|TRBV9|TRBJ1-3
TGTGCCAGCAGCGTGGGGACAAATTTTGGAAACACCATATATTTT
CASSVGTNFGNTIYF
>NA|14|NA|TRBV28|TRBJ1-6
TGTGCCAGCAGTTTAACAGGGAATAATTCACCCCTCCACTTT
CASSLTGNNSPLHF
>TRBD1|12|NA|TRBV29-1|TRBJ1-2
TGCAGCTCCAAAGGGACAGGGGGTGGCTACACCTTC
CSSKGTGGGYTF
>NA|11|NA|TRBV9|TRBJ1-2
TGTGCCAGCAGCGAGGGGCTGGGCTACACCTTC
CASSEGLGYTF
>NA|14|once|TRBV29-1|TRBJ2-7
TGCAGCGCGGGCCGGGATTTAGTTTCTCACGAGCAGTACTTC
CSAGRDLVSHEQYF
>NA|13|few|TRBV7-6|TRBJ2-7
TGTGCCAGCACCTTGGGACTCCCTCCCGAGCAGTACTTC
CASTLGLPPEQYF
>TRBD2|15|NA|TRBV7-2|TRBJ2-5
TGTGCCAGCCTAACTAGCGGGGGGGCCGAGGAGACCCAGTACTTC
CASLTSGGAEETQYF
>TRBD2|16|NA|TRBV2|TRBJ2-7
TGTGCCAGCAGGGGTAGCGGGAGTATCCCCTCCAACGAGCAGTACTTC
CASRGSGSIPSNEQYF
>TRBD1|14|NA|TRBV7-9|TRBJ2-3
TGTGCCAGCAGCTTATCCCAGGGGGCAGATACGCAGTATTTT
CASSLSQGADTQYF